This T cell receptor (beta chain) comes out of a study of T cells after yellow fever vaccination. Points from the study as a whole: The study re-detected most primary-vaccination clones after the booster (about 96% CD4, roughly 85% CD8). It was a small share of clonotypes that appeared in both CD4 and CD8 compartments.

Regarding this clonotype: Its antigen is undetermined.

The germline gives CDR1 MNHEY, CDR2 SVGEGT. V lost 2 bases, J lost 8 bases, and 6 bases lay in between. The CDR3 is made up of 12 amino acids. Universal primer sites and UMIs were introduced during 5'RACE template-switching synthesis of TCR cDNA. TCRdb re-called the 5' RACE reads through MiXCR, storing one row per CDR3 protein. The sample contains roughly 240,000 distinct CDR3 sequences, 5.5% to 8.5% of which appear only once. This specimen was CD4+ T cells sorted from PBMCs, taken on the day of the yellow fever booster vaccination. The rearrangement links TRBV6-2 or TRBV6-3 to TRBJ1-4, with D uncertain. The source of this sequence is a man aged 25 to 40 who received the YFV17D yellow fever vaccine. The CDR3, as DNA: TGTGCCAGCAGTTACGGAAGGGAAAAACTGTTTTTT. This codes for CASSYGREKLFF.